This entry concerns a single T cell receptor beta chain. Its antigen specificity is not known. Base qualities are not at hand, and no much larger clone is one base apart. This record belongs to a study of cytomegalovirus exposure and HLA in healthy donors (TCRdb year 2017). General notes on the study: An earlier analysis of roughly 610 of the donors reported around 280 Gb of sequence data and around 110 million unique TCR beta sequences obtained from some 170 million T cells. Genome-wide SNP genotypes for about 65% of the roughly 670 donors were used in a later genetic analysis, which treated that subset as a discovery cohort. Rather than using new phenotypic data, the later analysis identified candidate immune exposures from TCR beta sequences and from how often those sequences occurred across donors. Using immunosequencing, the study profiled T cell repertoires from some 670 subjects and related those repertoires to cytomegalovirus serostatus. Along with the roughly 710-subject first cohort, a separate validation cohort of some 130 different subjects was used. All discovery cohort repertoires had been generated on a single sequencing platform. A handful of DR-DQ haplotypes were treated as single units for association and clustering because of strong linkage in the cohort. Both class I and class II loci were covered by HLA typing, at four-digit resolution. Donor age, sex, ethnicity and CMV serostatus were compiled alongside the repertoire data. The number of donors typed differed by locus, with roughly 620-640 for A, B, C, DRB1 and DQB1, about 500 for DQA1, 600 to 610 for DPA1, and 472 for DPB1. Across 398 genotyped donors of the cohort, an average of roughly 200,000 unique TCR beta nucleotide sequences per donor were sequenced, and roughly 20% of those sequences were non-productive. An earlier analysis of 500 to 650 of the donors applied high-throughput TCR beta sequencing to assess whether each TCR beta V gene segment acted as functional or pseudogenic. Of the roughly 400 genotyped donors, less than 90% were placed in the genetic ancestry cluster associated with self-reported Caucasian donors. To study patterns of TCR occurrence, a later analysis re-analyzed previously published TCR beta repertoires from several hundred donors and added high-resolution HLA genotyping. Approximately 310 gigabases of sequencing data and roughly 80 million unique TCR sequences made up an early release that covered 640 HLA-typed donors. High-throughput TCR immunosequencing, statistical association of individual TCRs with disease status, and machine learning were combined to predict cytomegalovirus infection status. The study aimed to test whether signatures of past pathogen exposure could be identified by cataloging public T cell receptors.

Points the paper makes about the study in general: According to the authors, the approach could potentially be generalized to other disease states and immunological phenotypes. The study listed over 150 TCR beta chains as associated with cytomegalovirus. According to a later analysis, TCR association rates differed among HLA loci, with DRB1 alleles showing the most associated TCRs and HLA-C alleles showing the fewest. Because the 87-base-pair reads could not distinguish some IMGT-functional V segments, including TRBV6-2 and TRBV6-3, those segments were excluded. At a false discovery rate of 0.05, a later analysis linked 16,951 TCR beta sequences to specific HLA alleles. According to a later genetic analysis, donors in an Asian-associated ancestry cluster had fewer N-insertions in productive TCRs than the approximately 630-donor mean. Cytomegalovirus status was reported to be diagnosed by the classifier with high specificity and sensitivity in both the original and validation cohorts. Most TCR sequences were observed very rarely across donors, whereas some public TCRs were present in many individuals. In an earlier analysis of approximately 590 of the donors, most TCR beta V segments appeared in productive rearrangements about 90% or about 30% of the time, broadly matching IMGT annotations. The cohort was sequenced for TCR beta chains only, and without alpha or paired-chain data the features that could be detected were limited. CMV serostatus was the only immune exposure information available for the cohort. Because HLA typing was unavailable for some donors at each locus, only the typed subset was used in association tests. A few of the identified cytomegalovirus-associated TCR beta chains were confirmed in vitro to be specific for cytomegalovirus antigens. A further reported finding was that TCR beta sequences accurately predicted the HLA-A and HLA-B alleles for most subjects in the first cohort. Because counts were too low, about 18 rarely observed V segments, including chromosome 9 orphons, were excluded from the earlier analysis of 587 of the donors. Linkage disequilibrium might explain the correlated functional status among segregating V segments, but an unknown experimental factor could not be excluded. Strong co-occurrence of HLA alleles, especially DR and DQ, made assigning TCR associations to individual alleles difficult. A later analysis found that most CMV-associated TCR beta chains appeared HLA-restricted, with HLA associations seemingly driven largely by CMV exposure. A later analysis reported that several top co-occurrence clusters appeared linked to parvovirus B19, influenza, CMV and Epstein-Barr virus. Roughly uniform sequencing depth across donors was assumed in presence/absence analyses, although this assumption may not hold. Compared with equally common non-associated chains, HLA-associated TCR beta chains in a later analysis were more clonally expanded and had lower generation probabilities. A group of highly shared sequence variants was considered likely to be a technical artifact of the sequencing pipeline. A later genetic analysis associated a missense DCLRE1C variant with V-gene and J-gene trimming of TCR beta chains, and an independent cohort replicated the association.

The cohort comprised around 690 healthy bone marrow donors. Cohort members were all nominally healthy when sampled, although unrecorded immune exposures were likely present. The donor was CMV seronegative and belonged to the group of 350 to 400 seronegative cohort members. Every donor gave a peripheral blood sample, and the peripheral blood mononuclear cells from that sample were used for TCR beta sequencing. Genomic DNA extraction from the blood cell samples was performed with the Qiagen DNeasy Blood Extraction Kit. CDR3 length: 16 amino acids, cysteine to phenylalanine. Only the CDR3 portion is preserved as DNA: 48 bases, with reading frame beginning at the first base. CDR1 and CDR2 are drawn from the germline V gene: MNHEY, SVGAGI. The library was built by means of the immunoSEQ multiplex PCR assay. For the multiplex PCR, a mixture combining 60 forward primers for TCR Vbeta segments and 13 reverse primers for TCR Jbeta segments was used. Amplification of the CDR3 region of rearranged TCR beta genes was performed with a multiplex PCR assay on genomic DNA. The Illumina HiSeq System was used to sequence the amplified TCR beta libraries as 87-base-pair reads. The source study handled its data this way. A later analysis tallied roughly 78 million unique TCR beta chains across the 650 to 750 repertoires, and about 10 million of those chains were shared by two or more donors. A nearest-neighbor algorithm error-corrected the raw reads and collapsed the reads into unique sequences, merging closely related sequences to remove PCR and sequencing errors. V, D and J gene segments were assigned by aligning CDR3 sequences to IMGT reference sequences. For a sequence to be retained, a match of at least six nucleotides to both a V gene segment and a J gene segment was required. Rearrangements were classified as productive when the CDR3 lacked stop codons and remained in frame with V and J, and all other rearrangements were classified as non-productive. Following IMGT convention, CDR3 was defined as the stretch from the second conserved V-encoded cysteine up to the conserved J-encoded phenylalanine. The earlier analysis of approximately 500 of the donors excluded sequences that lacked an unambiguous match to a single V gene segment. In an earlier analysis of several hundred of the donors, V segments were called functional above 56.7% productive rearrangements and were called segregating when the between-donor standard deviation exceeded 5%. A statistical classification framework was built for diagnosing cytomegalovirus status from the catalog of TCR beta chain sequences. A later analysis assigned V and J genes by comparing TCR nucleotide sequences with IMGT/GENE-DB human TR gene sequences. Using the TCRdist pipeline, a later analysis assigned CDR3 sequences along with most-parsimonious VDJ recombination scenarios. In a later analysis, each TCR beta chain was defined by its CDR3 amino acid sequence together with its V-gene family, and reads without a unique V-gene family were excluded. To address suspected cross-contamination and a sequencing artifact, a later analysis removed approximately 600 highly shared, low-generation-probability nucleotide sequences. In a later analysis, a clonal expansion index for each public chain was calculated from normalized within-repertoire ranks of inferred template counts. In a later analysis, generation probabilities were computed using a VDJ recombination model fitted to out-of-frame rearrangements, and the results were checked against IGoR. A later analysis scored TCR-TCR, TCR-HLA and TCR-CMV co-occurrence with hypergeometric tests, applying a repertoire-size bias correction to TCR pairs. False discovery rates were estimated in a later analysis by permuting HLA or CMV assignments 20 times. A later analysis grouped co-occurring TCRs with DBSCAN, adding TCRdist sequence similarity when clustering within HLA-allele-positive subsets. Repertoires with fewer than 30,000 or more than 120,000 public chains, plus five repertoires with anomalous nucleotide sharing, were excluded from co-occurrence clustering. TCRdb took over this immuneACCESS table, retaining in-frame rearrangements with V and J assigned. Such tables are incomplete; in checked studies, under half of the missing clones stem from an unresolved V gene, and the remainder is unexplained. The DNA gave D and trimming, while V, J and clone size come from that table. A total of under 250,000 clones appear in this sample, more than 75% of them only once. 0.24% of the sample lies in the top ten.

Sequencing was carried out using PBMCs. The receptor was derived from a girl aged 2 to 9 in good health and CMV-seronegative. The chain is assembled from TRBV6-5 and TRBJ2-5; 11 bases in the junction line up with TRBD2. The end of the DNA aligns better with TRBJ2-7, so the J call may be wrong. In nucleotide form, the sequence is TGTGCCAGCAGTTACGTAGCGGGAGGGCCCTCCTACGAGCAGTACTTC. This translates into CASSYVAGGPSYEQYF.